The present T cell receptor (beta chain) was sequenced within a study of T cell changes during pregnancy in multiple sclerosis (dated by TCRdb to between 2018 and 2021). At the level of the whole study: In women with multiple sclerosis, the researchers looked at how the T cell repertoire shifted as pregnancy progressed.

Library construction relied on the immunoSEQ multiplex PCR assay. TCRdb took over this immuneACCESS table, retaining in-frame rearrangements with V and J assigned. Such tables are incomplete; in checked studies, under half of the missing clones stem from an unresolved V gene, and the remainder is unexplained. The sample contains 48,000 or so clones, 85% to 95% of them found a single time. The ten most abundant clones make up approximately 0.49% of the sample. Its CDR3 holds 15 amino acids, cysteine through phenylalanine. The read is trimmed to its CDR3 DNA, 45 bases read in frame from base 1. Concerning this clone: Its target antigen remains unknown. Base quality data are lacking; no much larger clone is found one base away.

The sequenced sample was CD4+ T cells from peripheral blood mononuclear cells, obtained in the first trimester of pregnancy. This receptor was identified in a female donor with multiple sclerosis, enrolled in a pregnancy study. Recombination linked TRBV12-1 to TRBJ1-2; the table names TRBD1, a call not compared with the DNA. TRBV12-1 is an annotated pseudogene. This receptor carries the CDR3 CASSRGPRANYGYTF. Here is the DNA: TGTGCCAGCAGCAGAGGTCCCAGGGCTAACTATGGCTACACCTTC.